The T cell receptor beta chain under discussion was sequenced for a study of cytomegalovirus exposure and HLA in healthy donors. This clone was seen a single time. Assay: immunoSEQ multiplex PCR; the TCRdb copy retains only in-frame clones and omits some. The table shows roughly 59,000 clones, with over 90% occurring only once. V lost 3 bases, J lost 3 bases, and 8 bases stayed unmatched. Germline values: CDR1 SGDLS, CDR2 YYNGEE. This CDR3 has 16 amino acids. The chain carries TRBV9 and TRBJ2-3, with 9 bases aligning to TRBD2. This sequence was found in a man between 18 and 29 years old in good health and CMV-seropositive. Source material: PBMCs. The CDR3 loop reads CASSATTSGPTDTQYF. Here the CDR3 DNA reads TGTGCCAGCAGCGCGACGACTAGCGGCCCTACAGATACGCAGTATTTT. The variable domain in full, completed from reference TRBV9 and TRBJ2-3, reads DSGVTQTPKHLITATGQRVTLRCSPRSGDLSVYWYQQSLDQGLQFLIQYYNGEERAKGNILERFSAQQFPDLHSELNLSSLELGDSALYFCASSATTSGPTDTQYFGPGTRLTVL.